This T cell receptor (beta chain) is from a study of blood T cell repertoires in COVID-19. Study overall: Spain, Italy and the United States supplied samples that represented acute and convalescent COVID-19. In each case, the material was cDNA or gDNA derived from T cells, B-cell-depleted T cells, or PBMCs.

The CDR3 spans 14 residues. The V gene end was trimmed by 7 bases and the J gene end by 0 bases; junction bases not matched to a gene: 6. CDR1 and CDR2 (germline): LNHDA, SQIVND (reference sequence). Assay used: immunoSEQ multiplex PCR; TCRdb lists only in-frame clones, some missing. The sample lists around 100,000 clones; 75% to 85% were seen once. This clone was recorded a few times. The chain employs TRBV19 and TRBJ2-7, with TRBD1 matching 7 bases. This TCR derives from a man in his sixties or seventies with acute or convalescent COVID-19. The specimen was peripheral blood. As DNA, the CDR3 is TGTGCCAGTAATGCAGGGGGAATCTCCTACGAGCAGTACTTC. It yields the protein CASNAGGISYEQYF.